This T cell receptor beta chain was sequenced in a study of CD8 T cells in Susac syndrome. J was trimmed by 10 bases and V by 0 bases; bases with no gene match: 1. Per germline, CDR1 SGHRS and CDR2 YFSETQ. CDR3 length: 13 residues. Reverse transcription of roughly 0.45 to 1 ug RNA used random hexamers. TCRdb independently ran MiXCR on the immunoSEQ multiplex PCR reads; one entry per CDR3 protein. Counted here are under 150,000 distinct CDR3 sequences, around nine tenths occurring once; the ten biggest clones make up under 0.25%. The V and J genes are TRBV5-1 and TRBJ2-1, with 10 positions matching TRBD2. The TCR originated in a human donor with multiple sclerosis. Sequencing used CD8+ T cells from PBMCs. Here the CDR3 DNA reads TGCGCCAGCAGCTTGGTACTAGCGGGAGAGCAGTTCTTC. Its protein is CASSLVLAGEQFF.